The 11 T cell receptor beta chains below were found in one sample sequenced in a study of T cells in Graves' hyperthyroidism and ophthalmopathy. RNA transcripts yielded amplified TCR beta CDR3 regions. During a first-round RT-PCR of the TCR CDR3, the HTBI primer set was used. TCRdb independently ran MiXCR on the multiplex PCR reads; one entry per CDR3 protein. The repertoire holds hundreds of thousands of distinct CDR3 sequences, with under 20% as singletons. Input material: blood. The receptors were sampled from a woman aged 45-60 years with Graves' hyperthyroidism that later progressed to Graves' ophthalmopathy.

This clonotype was seen ten or more times. The chain joins TRBV18 to TRBJ2-3, with 8 bases that match TRBD1. Germline loops: CDR1 KGHSH, CDR2 LQKENI. This CDR3 contains 14 residues. V lost 0 bases, J lost 5 bases, and 1 base stayed unmatched. The CDR3 DNA follows: TGTGCCAGCTCACCACCTACAGGGGGAGATACGCAGTATTTT. This translates into CASSPPTGGDTQYF.

This clonotype was seen only once. The V gene is TRBV29-1, the J gene TRBJ1-3, with D possibly matching TRBD1 (6 bases). CDR1 is SQVTM, CDR2 ANQGSEA, per germline. V dropped 7 bases and J dropped 2 bases, with 12 bases sitting between them. The length of the CDR3 is 13 residues. The CDR3 sequence is CSALGGAGNTIYF. The CDR3 nucleotides are TGCAGCGCCTTAGGGGGGGCTGGAAACACCATATATTTT. The whole variable domain, filled in from reference TRBV29-1 and TRBJ1-3, reads SAVISQKPSRDICQRGTSLTIQCQVDSQVTMMFWYRQQPGQSLTLIATANQGSEATYESGFVIDKFPISRPNLTFSTLTVSNMSPEDSSIYLCSALGGAGNTIYFGEGSWLTVV.

This clonotype was counted between two and nine times. J is TRBJ1-3 and V is TRBV29-1, with a weak D call TRBD1 (5 bases). The CDR3 covers 12 residues. Germline V CDR1 and CDR2: SQVTM, ANQGSEA. Trimming shortened V by 1 base and J by 12 bases, and 13 bases separated the two germline ends. DNA of the CDR3: TGCAGCGTTGAAGTCCACGAGGGACTCATATATTTT. Protein sequence: CSVEVHEGLIYF. Complete variable domain (other parts from reference TRBV29-1 and TRBJ1-3): SAVISQKPSRDICQRGTSLTIQCQVDSQVTMMFWYRQQPGQSLTLIATANQGSEATYESGFVIDKFPISRPNLTFSTLTVSNMSPEDSSIYLCSVEVHEGLIYFGEGSWLTVV.

The chain carries TRBV19 and TRBJ2-1, with 7 bases matching TRBD2. V dropped 6 bases and J dropped 2; count of bases not matched to a gene: 7. Looked up from germline, CDR1 is LNHDA and CDR2 is SQIVND (reference sequence). This CDR3 spans 15 amino acids. CDR3 nucleotide sequence: TGTGCCAGTAGCCCAGAGCGGGGTACCTACAATGAGCAGTTCTTC. Encoded protein: CASSPERGTYNEQFF.

V and J are TRBV7-6 and TRBJ2-1, with 9 bases identical to TRBD2. CDR3 size: 18 residues. The germline V gene encodes CDR1 SGHVS and CDR2 FNYEAQ. With V trimmed by 2 bases and J by 7 bases, 15 bases remained unmatched. The CDR3 DNA is TGTGCCAGCAGCTTAATCACGAGGGGACTAGCTGCCGCTAATGAGCAGTTCTTC. Translation gives CASSLITRGLAAANEQFF.

There are many counts of this clonotype. This rearrangement joins TRBV7-3 to TRBJ2-1; 8 nucleotides align to TRBD2. CDR1 is SGHTA, CDR2 FQGTGA, per germline. V gave up 9 bases and J gave up 0 bases; unmatched junction bases: 10. The CDR3 is 16 residues long. CDR3 amino acids: CASTPLAGSSYNEQFF. In nucleotides, the CDR3 is TGTGCCAGTACCCCTTTAGCGGGGAGCTCCTACAATGAGCAGTTCTTC.

This clonotype was observed a handful of times. The rearrangement joins TRBV27 to TRBJ1-4, with TRBD1 matching 8 bases. V lost 4 bases, J lost 11 bases, and 9 bases stayed unmatched. This CDR3 contains 14 residues. From germline, CDR1 is MNHEY and CDR2 SMNVEV (reference sequence). This CDR3 reads CASSSGTGRGKLFF. As DNA, the CDR3 is TGTGCCAGCAGTTCCGGGACAGGACGTGGGAAACTGTTTTTT.

This clonotype was seen a few times. The rearrangement links TRBV20-1 to TRBJ1-1; D is unresolved. Germline CDR1 is DFQATT and CDR2 is SNEGSKA (reference sequence). CDR3 size: 12 residues. Trimming removed 1 base from V and 0 bases from J, with 3 bases in between. CDR3 sequence reads: CSARVVNTEAFF. Written as DNA, the CDR3 is TGCAGTGCTAGAGTGGTGAACACTGAAGCTTTCTTT.

This clonotype has just a few counts. This rearrangement joins TRBV3-1 to TRBJ1-2; D is ambiguous. Germline V gene sequence: CDR1 LGHDT, CDR2 YNNKEL (reference sequence). CDR3 size: 15 residues. The germline V and J ends were trimmed by 0 bases and 2 bases, with 10 bases remaining between them. CDR3 sequence reads: CASSQDTQENYGYTF. The DNA of the CDR3 is TGTGCCAGCAGCCAAGATACCCAGGAGAACTATGGCTACACCTTC.

The gene calls are TRBV12-3 or TRBV12-4 and TRBJ2-3, with D possibly matching TRBD2 (7 bases). The length of the CDR3 is 16 residues. V was cut by 6 bases and J by 5 bases, with 21 bases left in between. CDR3 DNA: TGTGCCAGCAGCCAAGATCCCCGGGGGGCTATAGATACGCAGTATTTT. Translating it yields CASSQDPRGAIDTQYF.

The chain combines TRBV10-2 with TRBJ2-2; D assignment may be TRBD1 or TRBD2 (5 bases each). The CDR3 length is 16 residues. Germline CDR1 reads WSHSY; CDR2 reads SAAADI. Trimming pared 7 bases from V and 6 bases from J, leaving 21 bases between. CDR3 loop: CASTPAGTRDAGELFF. CDR3 nucleotide sequence: TGCGCCAGCACCCCGGCCGGGACCCGCGATGCCGGGGAGCTGTTTTTT.